This TCR beta chain comes out of a study of shared clonotypes between healthy human individuals. The genomic DNA of each subset was split evenly across several immunoSEQ plates. Replicate sorted-subset PCRs were loaded with around 200 ng DNA, 31,000 or so T cell genomes. The data were produced by immunoSEQ multiplex PCR, yet TCRdb's version contains in-frame clones alone and is incomplete. The sample has millions of clones; approximately 94% are singletons. The source of this sequence is a man between 18 and 29 years old in good health. Sequences were obtained from naive CD4+ T cells sorted from blood. Subset defined: CD45RA+ positively selected.

The CDR3 sequence is CASSDGLAGGFYNEQFF. The CDR3 DNA sequence: TGTGCCAGCAGTGACGGACTAGCGGGAGGATTCTACAATGAGCAGTTCTTC. The chain links TRBV6-4 to TRBJ2-1; 14 positions match TRBD2. Germline assignment: CDR1 MRHNA and CDR2 SNTAGT. The CDR3 spans 17 residues. The V gene end was trimmed by 2 bases and the J gene end by 3 bases; junction bases not matched to a gene: 3.